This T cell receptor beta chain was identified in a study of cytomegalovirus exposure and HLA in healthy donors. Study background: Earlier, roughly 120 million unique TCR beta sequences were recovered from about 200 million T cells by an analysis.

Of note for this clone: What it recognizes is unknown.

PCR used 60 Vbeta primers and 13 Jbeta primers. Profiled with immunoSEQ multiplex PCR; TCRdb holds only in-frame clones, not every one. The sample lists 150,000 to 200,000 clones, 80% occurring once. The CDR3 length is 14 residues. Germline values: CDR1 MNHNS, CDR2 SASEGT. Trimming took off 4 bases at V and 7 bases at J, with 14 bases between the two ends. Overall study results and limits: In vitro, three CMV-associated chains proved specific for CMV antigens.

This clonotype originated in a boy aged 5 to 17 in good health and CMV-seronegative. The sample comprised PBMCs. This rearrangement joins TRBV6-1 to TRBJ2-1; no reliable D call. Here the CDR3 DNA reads TGTGCCAGCAGTGTTGGGTCAGGTTGGAATGAGCAGTTCTTC. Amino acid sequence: CASSVGSGWNEQFF.